These 28 T cell receptor beta chains were all obtained from the same sample, sequenced in a study of blood T cell repertoires in COVID-19 (dated by TCRdb to 2019 to 2021). To prepare the library, the immunoSEQ multiplex PCR assay was applied. In TCRdb, the immuneACCESS table is reduced to in-frame sequences with V and J assigned. These tables do not hold every clone; where another copy was compared, an unresolved V gene accounts for under half, and the others remain unexplained. Present in this sample are some 350,000 clones, around 91% of which were seen just once. The ten largest account for around 6.3% of the sample. Sequencing input: peripheral blood. Receptors were obtained from a young man with active or convalescent COVID-19.

This chain joins TRBV11-1 and TRBJ2-7; 7 positions match TRBD2. Germline V gene lookup returns CDR1 SGHAT and CDR2 FQDESV (reference sequence). V shed 4 bases and J 3 bases; nucleotides not matched to a gene: 12. The CDR3 spans 16 residues. CDR3 coding DNA: TGTGCCAGCAGCTCCTACACGATAGGGGACTACTACGAGCAGTACTTC. It translates to CASSSYTIGDYYEQYF.

This chain connects TRBV7-9 to TRBJ2-5, with D possibly being TRBD1 (5 bases). The CDR3 spans 14 residues. Germline V gene lookup returns CDR1 SEHNR and CDR2 FQNEAQ (reference sequence). Deletions cut 0 bases from V and 5 bases from J, with 10 bases between. The CDR3 reads CASSLAQGRETQYF. CDR3 nucleotide sequence: TGTGCCAGCAGCTTAGCGCAGGGTCGGGAGACCCAGTACTTC.

This chain connects TRBV12-3 or TRBV12-4 to TRBJ2-4; D call uncertain. The CDR3 has 13 residues. The V end lost 5 bases, the J end lost 0 bases, and 5 bases lay between the germline ends. CDR3 sequence: CASSTRAKNIQYF. CDR3 nucleotides: TGTGCCAGCAGTACAAGAGCCAAAAACATTCAGTACTTC.

This chain joins TRBV15 and TRBJ2-5, with 15 nucleotides matching TRBD2. The CDR3 is 17 residues long. With V trimmed by 5 bases and J by 3 bases, 7 bases remained unmatched. The germline V gene has CDR1 LNHNV and CDR2 YYDKDF (reference sequence). This chain's CDR3 is CATSPGLAGGPKETQYF. In nucleotides, the CDR3 is TGTGCCACCAGCCCCGGACTAGCGGGAGGGCCCAAAGAGACCCAGTACTTC. Together with reference TRBV15 and TRBJ2-5, the CDR3 gives the full variable domain: DAMVIQNPRYQVTQFGKPVTLSCSQTLNHNVMYWYQQKSSQAPKLLFHYYDKDFNNEADTPDNFQSRRPNTSFCFLDIRSPGLGDTAMYLCATSPGLAGGPKETQYFGPGTRLLVL.

The chain combines TRBV5-1 with TRBJ2-1; 7 nucleotides line up with TRBD1. This CDR3 spans 17 amino acids. Germline V gives CDR1 SGHRS, CDR2 YFSETQ. V trimming: 0 bases; J trimming: 2 bases; junction bases outside the gene matches: 8. CDR3 sequence: CASSLGFGTATYNEQFF. The CDR3 nucleotides read TGCGCCAGCAGCTTGGGCTTCGGGACAGCAACCTACAATGAGCAGTTCTTC.

This chain's CDR3 is CASGGGPWDKNTEAFF. CDR3 nucleotide sequence: TGTGCTAGTGGCGGAGGACCATGGGACAAGAACACTGAAGCTTTCTTT. This sequence joins TRBV12-5 and TRBJ1-1; TRBD1 might be the D (6 bases). Per the germline V gene, CDR1 is LGHNT and CDR2 is FRNRAP. Trimming stripped 6 bases from V and 1 base from J, with 18 bases between. The CDR3 totals 16 residues.

The chain combines TRBV6-5 with TRBJ2-1; tentative D call: TRBD2 (7 bases). Germline V gene sequence: CDR1 MNHEY, CDR2 SVGAGI. This CDR3 is built from 16 residues. V lost 3 bases, J lost 4 bases, and 16 bases lay in between. The DNA of the CDR3 is TGTGCCAGCAGTTATGGTAGTCGGGGGGCTTACAATGAGCAGTTCTTC. Its translation is CASSYGSRGAYNEQFF.

This chain links TRBV10-2 with TRBJ1-2; 7 bases line up with TRBD1. The V gene end was trimmed by 7 bases and the J gene end by 1 base; junction bases not matched to a gene: 3. Germline V gives CDR1 WSHSY, CDR2 SAAADI. This CDR3 has 13 amino acids. The DNA of the CDR3 is TGCGCCAGCACGGGACAGATTAACTATGGCTACACCTTC. Protein product: CASTGQINYGYTF.

CDR3 DNA sequence: TGTGCCAGCAGCTACCCGGACAGGAGCTCCTACAATGAGCAGTTCTTC. Its translation: CASSYPDRSSYNEQFF. The chain has TRBV7-9 and TRBJ2-1; the match to TRBD1 covers 7 bases. Per the germline V gene, CDR1 is SEHNR and CDR2 is FQNEAQ (reference sequence). This CDR3 contains 16 residues. The V and J ends lost 4 bases and 0 bases, in that order; junction bases with no gene match: 6. The full variable domain, with the rest looked up from reference TRBV7-9 and TRBJ2-1, is DTGVSQNPRHKITKRGQNVTFRCDPISEHNRLYWYRQTLGQGPEFLTYFQNEAQLEKSRLLSDRFSAERPKGSFSTLEIQRTEQGDSAMYLCASSYPDRSSYNEQFFGPGTRLTVL.

J is TRBJ2-7 and V is TRBV7-2; TRBD2 matches 11 bases. The CDR3 is 17 residues long. V trimming: 1 base; J trimming: 4 bases; junction bases outside the gene matches: 9. The germline V gene has CDR1 SGHTA and CDR2 FQGNSA. This chain's CDR3 is CASSLVKLAGELYEQYF. In DNA form, the CDR3 reads TGTGCCAGCAGCTTAGTAAAACTAGCGGGGGAGCTTTACGAGCAGTACTTC.

This clone is medium-sized (0.01 to 0.1%) by share. V is TRBV19 and J is TRBJ2-3; TRBD1 agrees at 7 bases. The CDR3 runs 15 residues. Germline CDR1 is LNHDA and CDR2 is SQIVND (reference sequence). Losses at the gene ends were 1 base for V and 2 bases for J; bases not matched to a gene: 3. In DNA form, the CDR3 reads TGTGCCAGTAGTATAGGGGACAGTATCACAGATACGCAGTATTTT. Protein sequence: CASSIGDSITDTQYF.

The genes are TRBV5-1 and TRBJ2-1, with D perhaps matching TRBD1 (6 bases). V was cut by 3 bases and J by 7 bases, with 17 bases left in between. The CDR3 contains 15 residues. Germline CDR1 reads SGHRS; CDR2 reads YFSETQ. The CDR3 reads CASSSLRGGGNEQFF. The CDR3 DNA follows: TGCGCCAGCAGCTCCCTCAGAGGGGGTGGGAATGAGCAGTTCTTC.

The chain is built from TRBV3-1 (or the pseudogene TRBV3-2) and TRBJ1-6, with D unresolved. V lost 4 bases to trimming and J lost 5 bases, with 27 bases between them. CDR1 LGHDT and CDR2 YNNKEL come from the germline V gene (reference sequence). CDR3 size: 20 residues. In DNA form, the CDR3 reads TGTGCCAGCAGCCTTAAAGGCGCCTACGACTACGGGCGGGATAATTCACCCCTCCACTTT. It codes for CASSLKGAYDYGRDNSPLHF.

The gene calls are TRBV5-1 and TRBJ1-2; 8 bases are a match to TRBD1. The CDR3 runs to 16 residues. Looked up from germline, CDR1 is SGHRS and CDR2 is YFSETQ. V was clipped by 4 bases and J by 5 bases; unmatched bases: 13. The CDR3, as DNA: TGCGCCAGCAGCCGGGACAGGCCCCCGATGTGGTATGGCTACACCTTC. Translated, it gives CASSRDRPPMWYGYTF.

J is TRBJ2-7 and V is TRBV4-3; 10 positions match TRBD1. This CDR3 spans 15 amino acids. Losses at the gene ends were 3 bases for V and 4 bases for J; bases not matched to a gene: 6. Germline CDR1 LGHNA, CDR2 YSLEER. CDR3 DNA: TGCGCCAGCAGCCACGGGACAGGGGAAAGGTACGAGCAGTACTTC. Protein: CASSHGTGERYEQYF.

The chain is built from TRBV28 and TRBJ2-7; the match to TRBD2 covers 11 bases. After removal of 5 bases from V and 2 bases from J, the junction contained 5 bases not matched to a gene. Germline CDR1 and CDR2: MDHEN and SYDVKM. CDR3 length equals 15 residues. In DNA, the CDR3 is TGTGCCAGCAGTACTCGACTAGCGGGAACCTACGAGCAGTACTTC. This encodes CASSTRLAGTYEQYF.

The chain uses TRBV29-1 and TRBJ2-5, with D maybe TRBD1 (5 bases). This CDR3 region has 12 residues. The V gene's germline CDR1 is SQVTM and CDR2 ANQGSEA. V was cut by 5 bases and J by 1 base, with 8 bases left in between. DNA for the CDR3: TGCAGCGTTAGGGGCGGCCAAGAGACCCAGTACTTC. Its translation is CSVRGGQETQYF.

This clone was counted only a few times. The chain employs TRBV4-1 and TRBJ2-2; 10 nucleotides agree with TRBD1. CDR3 size: 17 residues. The J segment lost 6 bases and the V segment lost 0 bases, leaving 7 bases of the junction unmatched. CDR1 MGHRA and CDR2 YSYEKL come from the germline V gene. CDR3 loop: CASSQEIGTGVPGELFF. DNA of the CDR3: TGCGCCAGCAGCCAAGAAATAGGGACAGGGGTTCCCGGGGAGCTGTTTTTT.

The chain uses TRBV28 and TRBJ1-3, with unresolved D. The CDR3 runs 16 residues. With 1 base removed from V and 5 bases from J, the gap between germline ends came to 15 bases. CDR1 and CDR2 from the germline V gene are MDHEN and SYDVKM. The CDR3 here is CASSLFGRDTRNTIYF. CDR3 DNA: TGTGCCAGCAGTTTATTCGGTAGAGATACTCGAAACACCATATATTTT. The whole variable domain, remainder taken from reference TRBV28 and TRBJ1-3, is DVKVTQSSRYLVKRTGEKVFLECVQDMDHENMFWYRQDPGLGLRLIYFSYDVKMKEKGDIPEGYSVSREKKERFSLILESASTNQTSMYLCASSLFGRDTRNTIYFGEGSWLTVV.

J is TRBJ2-3 and V is TRBV7-9, with 7 bases lining up with TRBD2. J was trimmed by 1 base and V by 5 bases; bases with no gene match: 6. The CDR3 is made up of 15 amino acids. CDR1 SEHNR and CDR2 FQNEAQ come from the germline V gene (reference sequence). CDR3 sequence reads: CASSTGTTGTDTQYF. CDR3 coding DNA: TGTGCCAGCAGCACCGGGACTACAGGCACAGATACGCAGTATTTT.

The J gene is TRBJ2-3, the V gene TRBV2, with TRBD1 matching 7 bases. In germline, CDR1 is SNHLY, CDR2 FYNNEI. The CDR3 loop spans 17 amino acids. Losses at the gene ends were 6 bases for V and 3 bases for J; bases not matched to a gene: 15. The CDR3 nucleotides read TGTGCCAGCAGGACGAACCAGACAGGGAAGGAGACAGATACGCAGTATTTT. It is translated as CASRTNQTGKETDTQYF. Looking up the rest from reference TRBV2 and TRBJ2-3 gives the full variable domain: EPEVTQTPSHQVTQMGQEVILRCVPISNHLYFYWYRQILGQKVEFLVSFYNNEISEKSEIFDDQFSVERPDGSNFTLKIRSTKLEDSAMYFCASRTNQTGKETDTQYFGPGTRLTVL.

V is TRBV6-5 and J is TRBJ2-1; the match to TRBD2 covers 12 bases. V lost 1 base, J lost 9 bases, and 7 bases stayed unmatched. Germline V lookup: CDR1 MNHEY, CDR2 SVGAGI. The CDR3 loop spans 16 amino acids. CDR3 sequence reads: CASSYYLAGGPSEQFF. Written as DNA, the CDR3 is TGTGCCAGCAGTTACTACCTAGCGGGGGGGCCCAGTGAGCAGTTCTTC.

J is TRBJ1-3 and V is TRBV14; 7 bases line up with TRBD1. The CDR3 totals 19 residues. The J segment lost 2 bases and the V segment lost 4 bases, leaving 17 bases of the junction unmatched. Germline V CDR1 and CDR2: SGHDN, FVKESK. The CDR3 spells CASSRPGQSEGSPGNTIYF. Here the CDR3 DNA reads TGTGCCAGCAGCCGTCCGGGACAGTCTGAGGGGAGTCCTGGAAACACCATATATTTT.

J is TRBJ1-4 and V is TRBV19, with 10 bases that match TRBD1. J gave up 6 bases and V 5 bases, and 9 bases lay outside the gene matches. Germline V CDR1 and CDR2: LNHDA, SQIVND (reference sequence). The CDR3 runs to 16 residues. The CDR3 loop reads CASSSGDRGIYEKLFF. The CDR3 DNA is TGTGCCAGTAGTTCTGGGGACAGGGGTATTTATGAAAAACTGTTTTTT.

The rearrangement links TRBV5-1 to TRBJ1-1, with TRBD1 matching 7 bases. CDR1 and CDR2 from the germline V gene are SGHRS and YFSETQ. CDR3 length equals 13 residues. J gave up 6 bases and V 0 bases, and 2 bases lay outside the gene matches. The CDR3 sequence is CASSLDRGPEAFF. Here the CDR3 DNA reads TGCGCCAGCAGCTTGGACAGGGGACCTGAAGCTTTCTTT.

V and J are TRBV27 and TRBJ1-2; 8 nucleotides line up with TRBD1. Germline V lookup: CDR1 MNHEY, CDR2 SMNVEV (reference sequence). CDR3 length: 14 amino acids. The ends lost 7 bases at V and 4 bases at J; junction bases unmatched: 8. For the CDR3, the DNA is TGTGCCAGCAAAACAGGGGGGGGGAGCTATGGCTACACCTTC. Translation: CASKTGGGSYGYTF.

CDR3 sequence (DNA): TGCGCCAGCACCCGGACAGACAATGAGCAGTTCTTC. This sequence encodes CASTRTDNEQFF. The rearrangement links TRBV10-2 to TRBJ2-1; tentative D call: TRBD1 (6 bases). V was clipped by 7 bases and J by 5 bases, with 9 bases between them. CDR3 length: 12 residues. Germline CDR1 WSHSY, CDR2 SAAADI.

V is TRBV7-9 and J is TRBJ1-1; 8 bases agree with TRBD1. Germline values: CDR1 SEHNR, CDR2 FQNEAQ (reference sequence). This CDR3 has 15 residues. V lost 5 bases, J lost 1 base, and 6 bases stayed unmatched. The CDR3 DNA follows: TGTGCCAGCAGCACGCGGGACAGGCGGAACACTGAAGCTTTCTTT. Residues: CASSTRDRRNTEAFF.